The present entry profiles one TCR beta chain with its context. Here immunoSEQ multiplex PCR was the method, and the copy in TCRdb shows in-frame clones only, minus some. The sample includes 300,000 to 400,000 clones, 67% of them seen just once. The sample is drawn from a study of cytotoxic CD8 clonotypes in ibrutinib-treated CLL. V dropped 4 bases and J dropped 5 bases, with 15 bases sitting between them. Germline-derived CDR1 and CDR2 are SGHRS and YFSETQ. This CDR3 has 14 amino acids. This receptor was taken from a human donor with chronic lymphocytic leukemia. The material sequenced was PBMCs, taken after 36 months of ibrutinib treatment. The chain joins TRBV5-1 to TRBJ1-1, with a tentative D call TRBD1 (5 bases). The CDR3 DNA reads as TGCGCCAGCAGCACCGACAGTTGGAGGACTGAAGCTTTCTTT. Protein product: CASSTDSWRTEAFF.